This T cell receptor beta chain is from a study of Graves' ophthalmopathy and Graves' hyperthyroidism. Hyperthyroidism counted as stable given no ophthalmopathy within 18 months of follow-up. Clinicians made diagnoses from clinical symptoms, serum thyroxine, TRAb, thyroid ultrasound and orbital computed tomography. This CDR3 region has 14 residues. Germline V CDR1 and CDR2: SGHTA, FQGNSA. General observations from the study: Classification of ophthalmopathy versus stable hyperthyroidism by a 13-signature model yielded roughly 86% sensitivity and 70% to 83% specificity.

This clonotype came up many times. Its antigen is unknown. The junction and the germline gene differ at one end; a read error may be behind it. Amplification targeted the TCR beta CDR3 regions, with RNA transcripts as the source material. Second-round multiplex PCR came after first-round RT-PCR with HTBI primers. TCRdb re-derived calls from the multiplex PCR reads in MiXCR, one entry per CDR3 protein. Of about 400,000 distinct CDR3 sequences in the sample, 15% were seen once. The chain uses TRBV7-2 and TRBJ1-5; D ambiguous. The receptor comes from a woman aged 18 to 35 with stable Graves' hyperthyroidism. Material for sequencing was peripheral blood. The CDR3 protein is CASSLWAADQAQHF. CDR3 in DNA: TGTGCCAGCAGCTTATGGGCCGCGGATCAGGCCCAGCATTTT. The variable domain in full, completed from reference TRBV7-2 and TRBJ1-5, reads GAGVSQSPSNKVTEKGKDVELRCDPISGHTALYWYRQSLGQGLEFLIYFQGNSAPDKSGLPSDRFSAERTGGSVSTLTIQRTQQEDSAVYLCASSLWAADQAQHFGDGTRLSIL.